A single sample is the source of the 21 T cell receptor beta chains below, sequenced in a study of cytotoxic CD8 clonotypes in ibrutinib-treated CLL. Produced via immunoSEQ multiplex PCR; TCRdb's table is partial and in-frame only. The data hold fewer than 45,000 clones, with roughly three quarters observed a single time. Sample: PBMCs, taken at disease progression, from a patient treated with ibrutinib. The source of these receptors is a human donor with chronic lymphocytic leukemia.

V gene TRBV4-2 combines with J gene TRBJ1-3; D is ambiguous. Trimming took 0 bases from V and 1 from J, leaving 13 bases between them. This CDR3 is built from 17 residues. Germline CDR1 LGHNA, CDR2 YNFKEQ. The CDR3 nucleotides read TGTGCCAGCAGCCAAGACGCGGCCGATGGGTCTGGAAACACCATATATTTT. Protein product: CASSQDAADGSGNTIYF.

The CDR3, as DNA: TGCGCCAGCGCACTTGGCGGGGGCGGGAATGAGCAGTTCTTC. Protein: CASALGGGGNEQFF. V and J are TRBV5-1 and TRBJ2-1, with TRBD2 as a possible D gene (7 bases). Germline CDR1 reads SGHRS; CDR2 reads YFSETQ. The CDR3 consists of 14 residues. The V end was cut by 7 bases, the J end by 7 bases, with 18 bases between.

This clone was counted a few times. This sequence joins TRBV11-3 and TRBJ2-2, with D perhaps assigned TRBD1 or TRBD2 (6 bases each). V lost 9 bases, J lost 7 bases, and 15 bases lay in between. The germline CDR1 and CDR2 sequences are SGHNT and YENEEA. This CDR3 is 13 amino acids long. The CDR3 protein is CASRGGLHGELFF. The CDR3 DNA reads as TGTGCCAGTCGAGGGGGGCTCCACGGGGAGCTGTTTTTT.

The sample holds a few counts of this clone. The DNA of the CDR3 is TGTGCCAGCAGCCCGATTCAGGGCTACCACGAGCAGTACTTC. As protein: CASSPIQGYHEQYF. The rearrangement links TRBV5-4 to TRBJ2-7; the D gene is possibly TRBD1 (5 bases). Trimming stripped 4 bases from V and 5 bases from J, with 16 bases between. The CDR3 length is 14 residues. Germline V gene lookup returns CDR1 SGHNT and CDR2 YYREEE (reference sequence).

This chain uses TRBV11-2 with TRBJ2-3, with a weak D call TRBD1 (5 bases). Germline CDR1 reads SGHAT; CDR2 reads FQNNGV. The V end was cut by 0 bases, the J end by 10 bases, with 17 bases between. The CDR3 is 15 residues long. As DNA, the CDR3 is TGTGCCAGCAGCTTAGATCAGACAGAGCCTATTGCGCAGTATTTT. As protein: CASSLDQTEPIAQYF.

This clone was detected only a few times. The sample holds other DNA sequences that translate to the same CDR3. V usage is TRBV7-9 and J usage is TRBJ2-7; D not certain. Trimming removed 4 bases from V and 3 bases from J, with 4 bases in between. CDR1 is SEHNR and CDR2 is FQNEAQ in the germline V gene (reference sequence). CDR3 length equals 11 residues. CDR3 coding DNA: TGTGCCAGCAGCTCAAACTACGAGCAGTACTTC. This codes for CASSSNYEQYF.

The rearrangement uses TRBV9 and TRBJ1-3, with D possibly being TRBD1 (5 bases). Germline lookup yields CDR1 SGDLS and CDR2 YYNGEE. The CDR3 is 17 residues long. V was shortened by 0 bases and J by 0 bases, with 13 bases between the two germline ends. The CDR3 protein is CASSVGGSPSSGNTIYF. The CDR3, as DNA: TGTGCCAGCAGCGTAGGGGGCAGTCCTAGCTCTGGAAACACCATATATTTT.

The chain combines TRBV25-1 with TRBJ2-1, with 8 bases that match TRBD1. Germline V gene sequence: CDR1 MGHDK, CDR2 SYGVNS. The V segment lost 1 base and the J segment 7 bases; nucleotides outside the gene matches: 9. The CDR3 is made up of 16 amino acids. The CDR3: CASSESPLTGANEQFF. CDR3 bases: TGTGCCAGCAGTGAATCCCCCCTGACAGGGGCAAATGAGCAGTTCTTC. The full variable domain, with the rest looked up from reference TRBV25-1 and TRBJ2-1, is EADIYQTPRYLVIGTGKKITLECSQTMGHDKMYWYQQDPGMELHLIHYSYGVNSTEKGDLSSESTVSRIRTEHFPLTLESARPSHTSQYLCASSESPLTGANEQFFGPGTRLTVL.

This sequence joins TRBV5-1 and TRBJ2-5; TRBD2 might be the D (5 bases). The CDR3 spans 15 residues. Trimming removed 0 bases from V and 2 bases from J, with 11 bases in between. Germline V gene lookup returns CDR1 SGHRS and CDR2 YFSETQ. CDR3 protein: CASSLAGLVQETQYF. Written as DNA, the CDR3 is TGCGCCAGCAGCTTGGCGGGGTTAGTACAAGAGACCCAGTACTTC.

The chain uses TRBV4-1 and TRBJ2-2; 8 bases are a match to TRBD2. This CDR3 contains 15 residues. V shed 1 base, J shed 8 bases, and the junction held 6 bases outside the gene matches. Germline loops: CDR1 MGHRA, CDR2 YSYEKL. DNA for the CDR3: TGCGCCAGCAGCCAAGGACGCGGACTAGCTGGGGAGCTGTTTTTT. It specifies CASSQGRGLAGELFF.

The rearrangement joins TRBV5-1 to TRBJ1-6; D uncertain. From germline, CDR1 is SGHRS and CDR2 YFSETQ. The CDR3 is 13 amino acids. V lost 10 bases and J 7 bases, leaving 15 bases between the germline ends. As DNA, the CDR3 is TGCGCCTGCAAGCCAGCGACAAATTCACCCCTCCACTTT. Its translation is CACKPATNSPLHF.

The CDR3 region is CATLGSSGTNQETQYF. The CDR3 nucleotides read TGTGCCACCCTGGGGTCTAGCGGGACCAACCAAGAGACCCAGTACTTC. This rearrangement joins TRBV28 to TRBJ2-5, with TRBD2 matching over 9 bases. The CDR3 is 16 residues long. Germline loops: CDR1 MDHEN, CDR2 SYDVKM. Trimming at V came to 10 bases and at J to 0 bases, leaving 12 bases not matched to a gene.

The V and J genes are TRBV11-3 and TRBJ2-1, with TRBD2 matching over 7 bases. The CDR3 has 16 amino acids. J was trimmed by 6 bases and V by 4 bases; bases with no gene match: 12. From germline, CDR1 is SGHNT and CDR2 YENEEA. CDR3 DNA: TGTGCCAGCAGCTCCTACAGCGGGAACCCCACCAATGAGCAGTTCTTC. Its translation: CASSSYSGNPTNEQFF.

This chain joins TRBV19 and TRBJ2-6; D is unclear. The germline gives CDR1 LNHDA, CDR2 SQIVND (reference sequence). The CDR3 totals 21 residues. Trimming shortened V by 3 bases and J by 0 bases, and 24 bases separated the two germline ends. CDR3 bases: TGTGCCAGTAGTATCTTGGTTGTTAAAGCCCTGGCCATCTCTGGGGCCAACGTCCTGACTTTC. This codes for CASSILVVKALAISGANVLTF.

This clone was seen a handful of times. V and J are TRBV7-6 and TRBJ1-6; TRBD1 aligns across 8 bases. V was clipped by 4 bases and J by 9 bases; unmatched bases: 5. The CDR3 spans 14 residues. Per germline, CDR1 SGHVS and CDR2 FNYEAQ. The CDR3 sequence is CASSSQQGGSPLHF. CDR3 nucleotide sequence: TGTGCCAGCAGCTCCCAACAGGGGGGTTCACCCCTCCACTTT.

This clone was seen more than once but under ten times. Here the CDR3 DNA reads TGTGCCTGGCAAGGGGGCGGTCAGCCCCAGCATTTT. This codes for CAWQGGGQPQHF. V and J are TRBV30 and TRBJ1-5; 7 bases are shared with TRBD1. The length of the CDR3 is 12 residues. Unmatched junction bases numbered 4, after V lost 5 bases and J lost 6 bases. Germline loops: CDR1 GTSNPN, CDR2 SVGIG (reference sequence).

CDR3 nucleotides: TGTGCCAGCAGCCGCATCGACAGGGCCGGGGAGCTGTTTTTT. Protein product: CASSRIDRAGELFF. The gene calls are TRBV6-5 and TRBJ2-2; 7 nucleotides agree with TRBD1. The CDR3 is made up of 14 amino acids. The V segment lost 6 bases and the J segment 6 bases; nucleotides outside the gene matches: 7. Germline V CDR1 and CDR2: MNHEY, SVGAGI.

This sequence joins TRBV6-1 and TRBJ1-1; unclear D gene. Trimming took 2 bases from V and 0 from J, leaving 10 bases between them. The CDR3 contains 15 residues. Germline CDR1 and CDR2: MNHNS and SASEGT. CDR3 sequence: CASSEFSQVNTEAFF. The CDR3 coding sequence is TGTGCCAGCAGTGAATTCTCCCAGGTGAACACTGAAGCTTTCTTT.

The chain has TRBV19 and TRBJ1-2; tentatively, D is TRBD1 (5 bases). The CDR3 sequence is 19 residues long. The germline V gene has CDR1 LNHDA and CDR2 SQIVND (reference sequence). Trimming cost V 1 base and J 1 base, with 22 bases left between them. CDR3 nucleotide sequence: TGTGCCAGTAGTATAGTAATTCGGGGGATCGCATCCCTTAACTATGGCTACACCTTC. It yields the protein CASSIVIRGIASLNYGYTF.

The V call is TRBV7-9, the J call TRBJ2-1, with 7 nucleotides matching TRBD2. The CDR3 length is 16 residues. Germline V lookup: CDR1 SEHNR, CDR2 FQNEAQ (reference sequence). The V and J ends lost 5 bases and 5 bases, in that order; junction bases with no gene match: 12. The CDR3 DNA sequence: TGTGCCAGCAGCCAAACGGGGGGAGGAGTCCACAATGAGCAGTTCTTC. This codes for CASSQTGGGVHNEQFF.

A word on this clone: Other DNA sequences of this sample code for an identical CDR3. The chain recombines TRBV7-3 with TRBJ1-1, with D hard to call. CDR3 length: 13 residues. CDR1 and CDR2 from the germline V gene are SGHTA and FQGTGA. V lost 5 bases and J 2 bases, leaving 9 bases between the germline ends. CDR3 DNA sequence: TGTGCCAGCAGCCAAGACCGTAACACTGAAGCTTTCTTT. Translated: CASSQDRNTEAFF. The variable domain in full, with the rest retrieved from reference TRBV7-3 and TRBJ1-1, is GAGVSQTPSNKVTEKGKYVELRCDPISGHTALYWYRQSLGQGPEFLIYFQGTGAADDSGLPNDRFFAVRPEGSVSTLKIQRTERGDSAVYLCASSQDRNTEAFFGQGTRLTVV.